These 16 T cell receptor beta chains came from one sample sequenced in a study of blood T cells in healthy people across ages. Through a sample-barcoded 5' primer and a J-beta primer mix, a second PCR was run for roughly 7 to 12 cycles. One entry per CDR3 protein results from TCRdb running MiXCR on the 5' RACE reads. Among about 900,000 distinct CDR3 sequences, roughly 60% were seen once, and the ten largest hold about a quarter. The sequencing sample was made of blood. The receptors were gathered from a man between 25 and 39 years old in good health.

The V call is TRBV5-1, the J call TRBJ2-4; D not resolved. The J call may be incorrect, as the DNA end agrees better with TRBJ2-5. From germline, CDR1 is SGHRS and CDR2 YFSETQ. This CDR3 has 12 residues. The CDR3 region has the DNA TGCGCCAGCAGACCCGAACAAGAGACCCAGTACTTC. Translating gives CASRPEQETQYF.

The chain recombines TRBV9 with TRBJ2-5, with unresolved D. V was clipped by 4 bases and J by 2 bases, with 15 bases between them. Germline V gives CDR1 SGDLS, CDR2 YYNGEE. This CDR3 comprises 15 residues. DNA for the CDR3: TGTGCCAGCAGCCCCTCGGGCGCAGGTCAAGAGACCCAGTACTTC. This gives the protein CASSPSGAGQETQYF.

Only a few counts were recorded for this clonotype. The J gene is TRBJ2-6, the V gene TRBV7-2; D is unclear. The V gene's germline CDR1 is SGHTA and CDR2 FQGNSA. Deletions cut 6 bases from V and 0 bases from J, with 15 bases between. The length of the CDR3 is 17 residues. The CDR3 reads CASSPPVAFSGANVLTF. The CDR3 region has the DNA TGTGCCAGCAGTCCTCCGGTTGCCTTCTCTGGGGCCAACGTCCTGACTTTC.

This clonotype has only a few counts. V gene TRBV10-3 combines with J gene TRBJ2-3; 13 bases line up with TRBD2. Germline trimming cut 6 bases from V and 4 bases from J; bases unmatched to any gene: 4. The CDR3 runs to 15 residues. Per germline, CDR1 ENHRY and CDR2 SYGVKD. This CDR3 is CAISTSGGAPDTQYF. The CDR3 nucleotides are TGTGCCATCAGCACTAGCGGGGGGGCCCCAGATACGCAGTATTTT.

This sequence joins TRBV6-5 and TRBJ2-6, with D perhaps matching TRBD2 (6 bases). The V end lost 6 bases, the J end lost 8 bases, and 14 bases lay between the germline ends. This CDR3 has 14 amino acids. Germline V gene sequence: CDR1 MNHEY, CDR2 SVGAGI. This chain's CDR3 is CASRETSVSNVLTF. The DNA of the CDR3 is TGTGCCAGCAGAGAGACTAGTGTGTCCAACGTCCTGACTTTC.

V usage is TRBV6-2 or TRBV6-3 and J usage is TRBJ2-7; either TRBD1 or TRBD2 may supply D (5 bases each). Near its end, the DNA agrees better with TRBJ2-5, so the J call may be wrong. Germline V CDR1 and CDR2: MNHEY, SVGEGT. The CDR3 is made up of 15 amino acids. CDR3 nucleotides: TGTGCCAGCAGTTTCTCTGGGACCGCCGGAGAGACCCAGTACTTC. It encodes CASSFSGTAGETQYF.

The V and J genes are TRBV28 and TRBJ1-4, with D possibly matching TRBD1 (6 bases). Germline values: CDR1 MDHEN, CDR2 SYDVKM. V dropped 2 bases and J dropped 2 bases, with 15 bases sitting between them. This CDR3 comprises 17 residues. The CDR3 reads CASSLIGWGPTNEKLFF. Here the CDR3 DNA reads TGTGCCAGCAGTTTAATTGGGTGGGGGCCGACTAATGAAAAACTGTTTTTT.

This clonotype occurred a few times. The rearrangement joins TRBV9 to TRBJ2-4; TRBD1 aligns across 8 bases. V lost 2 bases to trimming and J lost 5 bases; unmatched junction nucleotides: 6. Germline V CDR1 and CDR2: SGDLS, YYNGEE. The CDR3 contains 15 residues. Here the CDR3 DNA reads TGTGCCAGCAGCGTCGACAGGGGACTGCAAAACATTCAGTACTTC. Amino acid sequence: CASSVDRGLQNIQYF.

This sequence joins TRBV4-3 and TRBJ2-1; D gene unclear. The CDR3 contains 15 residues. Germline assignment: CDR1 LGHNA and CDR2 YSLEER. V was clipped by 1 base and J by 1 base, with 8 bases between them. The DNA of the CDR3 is TGCGCCAGCAGCCAAGGTACGGCTTCCTACAATGAGCAGTTCTTC. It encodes CASSQGTASYNEQFF.

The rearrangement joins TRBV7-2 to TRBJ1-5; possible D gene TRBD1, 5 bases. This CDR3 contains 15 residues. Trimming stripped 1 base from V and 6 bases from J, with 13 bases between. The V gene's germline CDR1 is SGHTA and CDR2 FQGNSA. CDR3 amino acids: CASSLGDGASQPQHF. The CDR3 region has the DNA TGTGCCAGCAGCTTAGGAGATGGGGCTAGTCAGCCCCAGCATTTT. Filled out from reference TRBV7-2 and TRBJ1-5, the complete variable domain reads GAGVSQSPSNKVTEKGKDVELRCDPISGHTALYWYRQSLGQGLEFLIYFQGNSAPDKSGLPSDRFSAERTGGSVSTLTIQRTQQEDSAVYLCASSLGDGASQPQHFGDGTRLSIL.

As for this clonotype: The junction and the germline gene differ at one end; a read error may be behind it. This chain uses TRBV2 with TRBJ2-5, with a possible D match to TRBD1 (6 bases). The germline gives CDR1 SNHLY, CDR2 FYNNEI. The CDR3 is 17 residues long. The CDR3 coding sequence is TGTGCCAGCAGACGCCTGACCCGGGACAACGAACAAGAGACCCGGTACTTC. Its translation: CASRRLTRDNEQETRYF.

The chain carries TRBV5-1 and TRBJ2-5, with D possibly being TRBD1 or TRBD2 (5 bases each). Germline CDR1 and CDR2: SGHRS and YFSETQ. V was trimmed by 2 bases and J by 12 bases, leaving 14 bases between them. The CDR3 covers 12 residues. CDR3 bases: TGCGCCAGCAGCTTATACCGGGGCTTGAAGTACTTC. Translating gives CASSLYRGLKYF.

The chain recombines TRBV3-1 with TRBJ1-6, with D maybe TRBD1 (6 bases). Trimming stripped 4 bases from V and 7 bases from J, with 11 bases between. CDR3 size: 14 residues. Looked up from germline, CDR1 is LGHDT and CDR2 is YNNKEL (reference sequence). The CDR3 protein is CASSPSTGNSPLHF. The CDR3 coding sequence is TGTGCCAGCAGCCCTTCTACAGGGAATTCACCCCTCCACTTT.

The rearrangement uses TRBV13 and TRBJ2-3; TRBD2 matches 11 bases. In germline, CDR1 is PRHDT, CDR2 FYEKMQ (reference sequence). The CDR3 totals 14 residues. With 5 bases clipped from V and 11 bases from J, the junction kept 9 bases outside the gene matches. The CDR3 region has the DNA TGTGCCAGCAGCAATCCGACTAGCGGGGCGGGGCAGTATTTT. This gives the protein CASSNPTSGAGQYF. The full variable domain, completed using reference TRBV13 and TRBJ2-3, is AAGVIQSPRHLIKEKRETATLKCYPIPRHDTVYWYQQGPGQDPQFLISFYEKMQSDKGSIPDRFSAQQFSDYHSELNMSSLELGDSALYFCASSNPTSGAGQYFGPGTRLTVL.

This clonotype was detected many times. CDR3 sequence reads: CASSFVAVGNEQFF. CDR3 bases: TGTGCCAGCAGCTTTGTGGCAGTTGGTAATGAGCAGTTCTTC. The rearrangement joins TRBV7-2 to TRBJ2-1; D is unclear. V shed 3 bases and J shed 7 bases, with 13 bases lying between them. Germline V gene data show CDR1 as SGHTA and CDR2 as FQGNSA. CDR3 length: 14 amino acids.

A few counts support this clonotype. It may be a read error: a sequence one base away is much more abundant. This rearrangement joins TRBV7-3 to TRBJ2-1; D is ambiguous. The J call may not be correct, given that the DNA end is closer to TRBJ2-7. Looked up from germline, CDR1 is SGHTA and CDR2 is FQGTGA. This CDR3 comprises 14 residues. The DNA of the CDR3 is TGTGCCAGCAGCCCCCGCGCCTCCTACAATGAGCAGTACTTC. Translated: CASSPRASYNEQYF.